The 16 T cell receptor beta chains in this list originate from one sample, sequenced in a study of T cells in Graves' hyperthyroidism and ophthalmopathy. Authors of the study amplified TCR beta CDR3 regions from RNA transcripts. HTBI primers were used for first-round RT-PCR of the TCR CDR3. Using its own MiXCR run on the multiplex PCR reads, TCRdb lists one record per CDR3 protein. The table shows about 640,000 distinct CDR3 sequences, with less than 25% occurring only once. The sample taken for sequencing was blood. The receptors shown here come from a man aged 25 to 45 with Graves' ophthalmopathy.

For this clonotype: A much larger clone differs by one base, so this may be a read error. This rearrangement joins TRBV28 to TRBJ1-1; 9 bases map to TRBD1. Germline V gene data show CDR1 as MDHEN and CDR2 as SYDVKM. This CDR3 is built from 12 residues. Germline trimming cut 8 bases from V and 11 bases from J; bases unmatched to any gene: 9. CDR3: CASGPLGTGAFF. The CDR3 DNA reads as TGTGCCAGCGGACCGTTGGGGACAGGGGCTTTCTTT.

The chain recombines TRBV27 with TRBJ2-1; TRBD2 aligns across 7 bases. This CDR3 has 15 amino acids. Germline CDR1 is MNHEY and CDR2 is SMNVEV (reference sequence). With V trimmed by 8 bases and J by 7 bases, 14 bases remained unmatched. The chain's CDR3 is CASGVSGPGGNEQFF. In nucleotides, the CDR3 is TGTGCCAGCGGAGTTAGCGGGCCTGGGGGTAATGAGCAGTTCTTC.

The table lists this clonotype with many counts. The rearrangement uses TRBV12-3 or TRBV12-4 and TRBJ1-5, with 9 bases lining up with TRBD1. V was pared by 5 bases and J by 1 base, with 6 bases of the junction left unmatched. The CDR3 runs 16 residues. CDR3 in DNA: TGTGCCAGCAGTCCCACAGGGGGCAGGAGCAATCAGCCCCAGCATTTT. It translates to CASSPTGGRSNQPQHF.

In its sample, this clonotype was seen many times. V gene TRBV28 combines with J gene TRBJ2-7; 9 nucleotides align to TRBD1. V was pared by 6 bases and J by 4 bases, with 10 bases of the junction left unmatched. Germline V gene data show CDR1 as MDHEN and CDR2 as SYDVKM. The CDR3 spans 15 residues. The CDR3 region is CASRMDGTGIYEQYF. As DNA, the CDR3 is TGTGCCAGCAGGATGGACGGGACAGGGATATACGAGCAGTACTTC.

Worth noting for this clonotype: Since a much larger clone is just one base distant, this may be a read error. The V and J genes are TRBV2 and TRBJ2-1; 15 bases agree with TRBD2. This CDR3 region has 17 residues. The V segment lost 8 bases and the J segment 12 bases; nucleotides outside the gene matches: 17. CDR1 and CDR2 (germline): SNHLY, FYNNEI. CDR3 residues: CASVGLAGGPGDQGQFF. The DNA of the CDR3 is TGTGCCAGCGTTGGACTAGCGGGAGGGCCCGGGGATCAGGGGCAGTTCTTC.

As for this clonotype: The junction differs from germline at one of its ends, possibly a read error. The chain recombines TRBV24-1 with TRBJ2-7, with D unclear. The CDR3 runs 14 residues. The germline gives CDR1 KGHDR, CDR2 SFDVKD. The CDR3 DNA is TGTGCCACCAGTGATCCCGCTGTCTCCCACGAGCAGTACTTC. Protein product: CATSDPAVSHEQYF.

In this sample, this clonotype turned up a few times. The rearrangement links TRBV5-1 to TRBJ2-1; the D is unclear. V lost 0 bases, J lost 4 bases, and 14 bases lay in between. CDR1 SGHRS and CDR2 YFSETQ come from the germline V gene. This CDR3 is built from 16 residues. The CDR3 nucleotides read TGCGCCAGCAGCTTGGGGCAAGGGCGGTCGTACAATGAGCAGTTCTTC. Translated: CASSLGQGRSYNEQFF.

This clonotype was recorded many times. The chain uses TRBV28 and TRBJ1-5; D is uncertain. Germline CDR1 reads MDHEN; CDR2 reads SYDVKM. The V and J ends lost 5 bases and 0 bases respectively, with 14 bases between them. The CDR3 length is 16 residues. In DNA form, the CDR3 reads TGTGCCAGCAGTCCACGAAGGGAGTATAGCAATCAGCCCCAGCATTTT. This gives the protein CASSPRREYSNQPQHF.

This clonotype came up many times. The chain uses TRBV4-1 and TRBJ1-1, with D hard to call. Per germline, CDR1 MGHRA and CDR2 YSYEKL. This CDR3 is built from 12 residues. Trimming stripped 1 base from V and 9 bases from J, with 9 bases between. For the CDR3, the DNA is TGCGCCAGCAGCCAAGTTATAGGCCAAGCTTTCTTT. Translation: CASSQVIGQAFF.

This clonotype was picked up many times. This chain uses TRBV5-1 with TRBJ2-1; 10 bases match TRBD2. The germline V gene encodes CDR1 SGHRS and CDR2 YFSETQ. With V trimmed by 6 bases and J by 6 bases, 6 bases remained unmatched. The length of the CDR3 is 14 residues. The CDR3 region has the DNA TGCGCCAGCAACGTAGCGGGAGGAAGCAATGAGCAGTTCTTC. Translating gives CASNVAGGSNEQFF.

This clonotype was detected ten times or more. The chain couples TRBV2 to TRBJ1-5; D gene unclear. Trimming removed 8 bases at V and 1 base at J, with 15 bases between. This CDR3 is 15 amino acids long. Germline V CDR1 and CDR2: SNHLY, FYNNEI. The CDR3 DNA is TGTGCCAGCGCGTTTAGGGAAGGAAGCAATCAGCCCCAGCATTTT. As protein: CASAFREGSNQPQHF. Filled out from reference TRBV2 and TRBJ1-5, the complete variable domain reads EPEVTQTPSHQVTQMGQEVILRCVPISNHLYFYWYRQILGQKVEFLVSFYNNEISEKSEIFDDQFSVERPDGSNFTLKIRSTKLEDSAMYFCASAFREGSNQPQHFGDGTRLSIL.

This clonotype showed up many times. The chain couples TRBV20-1 to TRBJ2-7, with 7 nucleotides matching TRBD1. This CDR3 comprises 12 residues. In germline, CDR1 is DFQATT, CDR2 SNEGSKA (reference sequence). V gave up 3 bases and J gave up 6 bases; unmatched junction bases: 5. CDR3 sequence (DNA): TGCAGTGCTAGCAGGGGGATTAGCGAGCAGTACTTC. Its translation: CSASRGISEQYF.

A remark on this clonotype: The junction and the germline gene differ at one end; a read error may be behind it. V is TRBV7-2 and J is TRBJ2-1, with D possibly being TRBD1 (5 bases). The germline CDR1 and CDR2 sequences are SGHTA and FQGNSA. This CDR3 is built from 15 residues. The DNA for the CDR3 is TGTGCCAGCAGCAATACAGGAAGCTCCGACAATGAGCAGTTCTTC. This encodes CASSNTGSSDNEQFF.

The rearrangement joins TRBV6-5 to TRBJ1-2; 9 bases are shared with TRBD1. Germline CDR1 MNHEY, CDR2 SVGAGI. CDR3 length: 16 amino acids. The J segment lost 2 bases and the V segment lost 0 bases, leaving 4 bases of the junction unmatched. CDR3 protein: CASSYSGTGQNYGYTF. DNA of the CDR3: TGTGCCAGCAGTTACTCAGGGACAGGGCAAAACTATGGCTACACCTTC.

This clonotype was counted many times. The chain joins TRBV28 to TRBJ2-7; D is ambiguous. Per germline, CDR1 MDHEN and CDR2 SYDVKM. The CDR3 spans 16 residues. V was cut by 5 bases and J by 0 bases, with 17 bases left in between. The CDR3 DNA reads TGTGCCAGCAGTCTAAACATCGCGACGGCCTCCTACGAGCAGTACTTC. Its translation is CASSLNIATASYEQYF.

This clonotype was seen a handful of times. The chain combines TRBV6-1 with TRBJ2-2; TRBD2 matches 7 bases. The ends lost 8 bases at V and 5 bases at J; junction bases unmatched: 8. Germline CDR1 reads MNHNS; CDR2 reads SASEGT. The CDR3 is 14 amino acids. CDR3 DNA: TGTGCCAGCGGAGCGGGATTAATTACCGGGGAGCTGTTTTTT. This gives the protein CASGAGLITGELFF.